This T cell receptor beta chain was identified in a study of T cells after posttransplantation cyclophosphamide. Germline V gives CDR1 SGHRS, CDR2 YFSETQ. The germline V and J ends were trimmed by 4 bases and 0 bases, with 9 bases remaining between them. The CDR3 length is 14 residues. Sequencing was performed with immunoSEQ multiplex PCR; in TCRdb, only in-frame clones are kept and a portion is missing. This table has a few thousand clones, over 75% appearing once. Control samples came 1 year after myeloablative marrow transplants with methotrexate plus calcineurin inhibitor. The chain recombines TRBV5-1 with TRBJ2-3, with a tentative D call TRBD2 (6 bases). This TCR was recovered from a male patient in his 40s who received an allogeneic stem cell transplant from an unrelated donor, was CMV-positive, and had chronic GVHD only. Certain T cells may be donor cells from the graft. This specimen was PBMCs, taken after an allogeneic stem cell transplant with a calcineurin inhibitor and methotrexate. CDR3 region: CASSGDWSTDTQYF. CDR3 DNA sequence: TGCGCCAGCAGCGGGGACTGGAGCACAGATACGCAGTATTTT.